This T cell receptor (beta chain) was profiled in a study of siplizumab effects on memory and regulatory T cells. Produced via immunoSEQ multiplex PCR; TCRdb's table is partial and in-frame only. Seen here are about 110,000 clones, roughly nine tenths observed once, and the top ten hold 0.6% to 0.8%. Concerning this clone: Its specificity is not known.

Regarding the study as a whole: Versus more than 25% in controls, the mappable alloreactive CD4+ clones averaged nearly 70% Treg-derived with siplizumab. Siplizumab significantly lowered the alloreactive sequences that could be traced to unstimulated CD4+ memory cells. Naive T cells were seen as more diverse than memory cells and as major alloresponse contributors.

Trimming shortened V by 11 bases and J by 3 bases, and 20 bases separated the two germline ends. This CDR3 is built from 14 residues. Looked up from germline, CDR1 is ENHRY and CDR2 is SYGVKD. Material for sequencing was Tregs sorted from blood. The origin of this receptor is a human donor in good health. The V and J genes are TRBV10-3 and TRBJ2-7; D might be TRBD1 or TRBD2, each matching 5 bases. The CDR3 protein is CAAGTGTSDYEQYF. CDR3 bases: TGTGCCGCCGGAACCGGGACCTCCGACTACGAGCAGTACTTC.